The 16 T cell receptor beta chains presented below share a single source sample, sequenced in a study of blood T cell repertoires in COVID-19. Clones were sequenced by immunoSEQ multiplex PCR, and TCRdb holds only the in-frame ones, with some missing. The repertoire holds about 170,000 clones, with around nine tenths as singletons. The sequenced material came from peripheral blood. These TCRs come from a woman aged 80 or older with COVID-19, enrolled during active disease.

The chain has TRBV7-2 and TRBJ1-4, with D perhaps matching TRBD1 (5 bases). CDR1 SGHTA and CDR2 FQGNSA come from the germline V gene. V lost 1 base to trimming and J lost 9 bases, with 12 bases between them. The CDR3 is 14 amino acids. CDR3 coding DNA: TGTGCCAGCAGCTTAGACCCAGGGTCGAAAAAACTGTTTTTT. This encodes CASSLDPGSKKLFF.

V usage is TRBV6-9 and J usage is TRBJ2-3; D not resolved. The V gene lost 6 bases and the J gene lost 2 bases, with 15 bases spanning the gap. In germline, CDR1 is MNHGY, CDR2 SVAAGI. The CDR3 loop spans 15 amino acids. In nucleotides, the CDR3 is TGTGCCAGCAGATTTAGCCCCACACCCACAGATACGCAGTATTTT. As protein: CASRFSPTPTDTQYF.

J is TRBJ1-2 and V is TRBV28; D is ambiguous. The germline gives CDR1 MDHEN, CDR2 SYDVKM. V lost 8 bases and J lost 4, with 17 bases in between. The CDR3 has 14 residues. CDR3 protein: CASGKIRGTYGYTF. As DNA, the CDR3 is TGTGCCAGCGGGAAAATCCGGGGAACCTATGGCTACACCTTC.

This clone was seen only once. This chain uses TRBV18 with TRBJ1-1; 8 bases agree with TRBD1. CDR1 KGHSH and CDR2 LQKENI come from the germline V gene. Germline trimming cut 3 bases from V and 4 bases from J; bases unmatched to any gene: 1. The CDR3 is made up of 13 amino acids. The CDR3 protein is CASSPTGGTEAFF. The CDR3 DNA reads TGTGCCAGCTCACCCACAGGGGGCACTGAAGCTTTCTTT.

This chain connects TRBV6-6 to TRBJ2-1; 11 bases agree with TRBD2. V lost 8 bases and J lost 4; bases outside the gene matches: 4. Germline assignment: CDR1 MNHNY and CDR2 SVGAGI (reference sequence). The CDR3 is made up of 14 amino acids. CDR3 DNA: TGTGCCAGCCTCCTAGCGGGAGGATACAATGAGCAGTTCTTC. Translating it yields CASLLAGGYNEQFF.

The chain carries TRBV18 and TRBJ1-2; no definite D call. V lost 3 bases to trimming and J lost 5 bases, with 7 bases between them. Per the germline V gene, CDR1 is KGHSH and CDR2 is LQKENI. The CDR3 has 12 residues. The CDR3 loop is CASSPRPYGYTF. Here the CDR3 DNA reads TGTGCCAGCTCACCGCGCCCATATGGCTACACCTTC.

V gene TRBV5-8 combines with J gene TRBJ2-7; D unresolved. V dropped 0 bases and J dropped 2 bases, with 3 bases sitting between them. The CDR3 is 12 residues long. Per germline, CDR1 SGHTS and CDR2 YDEGEE. CDR3 coding DNA: TGTGCCAGCAGCTTGGCTGCCTACGAGCAGTACTTC. It specifies CASSLAAYEQYF.

The V and J genes are TRBV19 and TRBJ2-4; 8 bases map to TRBD2. V was pared by 5 bases and J by 15 bases, with 21 bases of the junction left unmatched. The CDR3 is 16 residues long. The germline gives CDR1 LNHDA, CDR2 SQIVND (reference sequence). DNA of the CDR3: TGTGCCAGTAGTCAACGCGCGGGACTAGTGTGGGGGATGTTGTACTTC. Amino acid sequence: CASSQRAGLVWGMLYF.

The V gene is TRBV29-1, the J gene TRBJ1-1; TRBD1 is a possible D gene (5 bases). Trimming removed 6 bases at V and 3 bases at J, with 14 bases between. The CDR3 is 13 amino acids. The germline gives CDR1 SQVTM, CDR2 ANQGSEA. CDR3 DNA sequence: TGCAGCGTAGCAGGGTTAATGGACACTGAAGCTTTCTTT. It codes for CSVAGLMDTEAFF.

V usage is TRBV5-5 and J usage is TRBJ2-1; perhaps TRBD1 as D (5 bases). Trimming removed 0 bases from V and 8 bases from J, with 12 bases in between. CDR1 SGHKS and CDR2 YYEKEE come from the germline V gene (reference sequence). The CDR3 runs 14 residues. The CDR3 DNA is TGTGCCAGCAGCTTGGAAGACAGCCGGGATGAGCAGTTCTTC. It codes for CASSLEDSRDEQFF.

The chain has TRBV11-1 and TRBJ2-5; 11 positions match TRBD2. J was trimmed by 7 bases and V by 5 bases; bases with no gene match: 9. The CDR3 extends over 15 amino acids. Germline CDR1 reads SGHAT; CDR2 reads FQDESV (reference sequence). The CDR3 is CASSPLRLAGSTQYF. As DNA, the CDR3 is TGTGCCAGCAGCCCCCTCCGACTAGCGGGGTCGACCCAGTACTTC.

The chain has TRBV11-3 and TRBJ2-1; D gene unclear. The CDR3 covers 11 residues. Germline loops: CDR1 SGHNT, CDR2 YENEEA. V dropped 4 bases and J dropped 8 bases, with 6 bases sitting between them. The CDR3 is CASSSSDEQFF. DNA of the CDR3: TGTGCCAGCAGCTCATCGGATGAGCAGTTCTTC. The variable domain in full, with the rest retrieved from reference TRBV11-3 and TRBJ2-1, is EAGVVQSPRYKIIEKKQPVAFWCNPISGHNTLYWYLQNLGQGPELLIRYENEEAVDDSQLPKDRFSAERLKGVDSTLKIQPAELGDSAVYLCASSSSDEQFFGPGTRLTVL.

This chain uses TRBV6-5 with TRBJ1-1, with 10 bases identical to TRBD1. From germline, CDR1 is MNHEY and CDR2 SVGAGI. The CDR3 runs 15 residues. V gave up 11 bases and J gave up 0 bases; unmatched junction bases: 9. The CDR3 nucleotides are TGTGCCGGGTGGGACAGGGGTACATTGAACACTGAAGCTTTCTTT. The encoded protein is CAGWDRGTLNTEAFF.

The DNA of the CDR3 is TGTGCCAGCAGCTCAATATGGCCCAATGAGCAGTTCTTC. Protein sequence: CASSSIWPNEQFF. The rearrangement links TRBV3-1 (or the pseudogene TRBV3-2) to TRBJ2-1; D unresolved. Between the trimmed V and J ends, which lost 5 bases and 6 bases, there was a span of 11 bases. Germline CDR1 reads LGHDT; CDR2 reads YNNKEL (reference sequence). This CDR3 is built from 13 residues.

The chain couples TRBV9 to TRBJ2-7; D may be TRBD2 (7 bases). V was shortened by 3 bases and J by 5 bases, with 21 bases between the two germline ends. Germline V CDR1 and CDR2: SGDLS, YYNGEE. The CDR3 spans 16 residues. CDR3 sequence reads: CASSDKGEGRRDEQYF. As DNA, the CDR3 is TGTGCCAGCAGCGATAAGGGGGAGGGTCGCCGGGACGAGCAGTACTTC.

This clone occurred a few times. This chain connects TRBV18 to TRBJ1-5; maybe TRBD1 (5 bases). The CDR3 loop spans 13 amino acids. Germline V CDR1 and CDR2: KGHSH, LQKENI. V dropped 5 bases and J dropped 3 bases, with 8 bases sitting between them. The CDR3 DNA reads as TGTGCCAGCTCAGGAGGGGTCAATCAGCCCCAGCATTTT. Its translation is CASSGGVNQPQHF.